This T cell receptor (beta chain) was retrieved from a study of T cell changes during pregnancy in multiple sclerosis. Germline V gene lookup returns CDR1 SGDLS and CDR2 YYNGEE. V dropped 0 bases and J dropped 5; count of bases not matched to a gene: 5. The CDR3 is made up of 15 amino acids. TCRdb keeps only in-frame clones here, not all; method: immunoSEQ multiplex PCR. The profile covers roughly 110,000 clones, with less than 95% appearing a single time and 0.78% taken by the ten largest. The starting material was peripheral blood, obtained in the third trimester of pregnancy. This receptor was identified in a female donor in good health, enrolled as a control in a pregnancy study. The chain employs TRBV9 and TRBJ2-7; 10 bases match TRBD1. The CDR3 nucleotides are TGTGCCAGCAGCGTAGGTCGGACAGGGGGTCACGAGCAGTACTTC. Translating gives CASSVGRTGGHEQYF.